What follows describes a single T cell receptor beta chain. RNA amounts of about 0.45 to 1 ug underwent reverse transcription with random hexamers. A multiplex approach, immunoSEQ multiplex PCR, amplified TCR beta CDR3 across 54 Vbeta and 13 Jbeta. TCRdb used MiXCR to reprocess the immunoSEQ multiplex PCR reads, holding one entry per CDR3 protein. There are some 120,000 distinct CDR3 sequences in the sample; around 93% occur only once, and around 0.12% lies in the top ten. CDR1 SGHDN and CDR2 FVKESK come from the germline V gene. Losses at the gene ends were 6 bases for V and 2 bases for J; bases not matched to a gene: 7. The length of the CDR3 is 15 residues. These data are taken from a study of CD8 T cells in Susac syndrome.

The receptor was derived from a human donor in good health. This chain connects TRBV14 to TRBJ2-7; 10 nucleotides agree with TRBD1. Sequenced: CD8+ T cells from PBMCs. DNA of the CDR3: TGTGCCAGCAGGCGGACAGGGGGGAGCCCCTACGAGCAGTACTTC. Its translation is CASRRTGGSPYEQYF. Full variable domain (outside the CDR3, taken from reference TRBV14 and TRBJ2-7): EAGVTQFPSHSVIEKGQTVTLRCDPISGHDNLYWYRRVMGKEIKFLLHFVKESKQDESGMPNNRFLAERTGGTYSTLKVQPAELEDSGVYFCASRRTGGSPYEQYFGPGTRLTVT.